The 28 T cell receptor beta chains below all came from one sample that was sequenced in a study of blood T cell repertoires in COVID-19. The protocol was immunoSEQ multiplex PCR, while the TCRdb copy is restricted to in-frame clones and leaves out a portion. The top ten clones hold 3% to 4% of a sample with 300,000 to 450,000 clones, less than 85% of them seen once. The sample consisted of peripheral blood. These receptors were taken from a woman aged 18-29 years with acute or convalescent COVID-19.

The CDR3 bases are TGTGCCAGCCCCCCGGGTAGGGAGTTGCCCCACGAGCAGTACTTC. This encodes CASPPGRELPHEQYF. The chain carries TRBV28 and TRBJ2-7, with D tentatively TRBD2 (5 bases). Germline V lookup: CDR1 MDHEN, CDR2 SYDVKM. The V and J ends lost 8 bases and 5 bases respectively, with 22 bases between them. The CDR3 totals 15 residues.

Only one count was recorded for this clone. The genes are TRBV5-1 and TRBJ1-5, with a weak D call TRBD1 (6 bases). The V end was cut by 4 bases, the J end by 2 bases, with 7 bases between. This CDR3 spans 13 amino acids. CDR1 SGHRS and CDR2 YFSETQ come from the germline V gene. The CDR3: CASSRTGNQPQHF. As DNA, the CDR3 is TGCGCCAGCAGCCGGACAGGCAATCAGCCCCAGCATTTT.

This chain links TRBV5-6 with TRBJ2-3, with 11 bases matching TRBD2. After removal of 2 bases from V and 0 bases from J, the junction contained 5 bases not matched to a gene. The CDR3 spans 17 residues. CDR1 SGHDT and CDR2 YYEEEE come from the germline V gene. The CDR3 loop is CASSFVLAGVSTDTQYF. CDR3 DNA: TGTGCCAGCAGCTTTGTACTAGCGGGGGTTAGCACAGATACGCAGTATTTT.

This clone showed up just once. Different DNA sequences within this sample yield the same CDR3. CDR3 DNA sequence: TGCGCCAGCTCCCCCGGGACAGGGGATGAAAAACTGTTTTTT. Its translation: CASSPGTGDEKLFF. The chain is built from TRBV5-1 and TRBJ1-4, with 10 bases lining up with TRBD1. The ends lost 7 bases at V and 6 bases at J; junction bases unmatched: 6. The CDR3 is 14 residues long. Per the germline V gene, CDR1 is SGHRS and CDR2 is YFSETQ.

The V and J genes are TRBV18 and TRBJ1-2; 9 bases match TRBD1. The CDR3 runs to 15 residues. Losses at the gene ends were 6 bases for V and 7 bases for J; bases not matched to a gene: 12. The germline CDR1 and CDR2 sequences are KGHSH and LQKENI. CDR3 loop: CASSQNRDREGGYTF. DNA for the CDR3: TGTGCCAGCTCCCAGAACCGGGACAGGGAAGGTGGCTACACCTTC. Drawing the rest from reference TRBV18 and TRBJ1-2, the complete variable domain is NAGVMQNPRHLVRRRGQEARLRCSPMKGHSHVYWYRQLPEEGLKFMVYLQKENIIDESGMPKERFSAEFPKEGPSILRIQQVVRGDSAAYFCASSQNRDREGGYTFGSGTRLTVV.

This clone has more than one count but fewer than ten. The chain joins TRBV12-3 or TRBV12-4 to TRBJ1-2; a weak D match, TRBD1 (5 bases). CDR3 length equals 12 residues. Trimming removed 4 bases from V and 4 bases from J, with 7 bases in between. CDR3 DNA sequence: TGTGCCAGCAGTTCAGGGTCCTATGGCTACACCTTC. Amino acid sequence: CASSSGSYGYTF.

The V and J genes are TRBV24-1 and TRBJ2-2; 9 bases are a match to TRBD1. The CDR3 loop spans 16 amino acids. CDR1 is KGHDR and CDR2 is SFDVKD in the germline V gene. V lost 5 bases to trimming and J lost 5 bases; unmatched junction nucleotides: 8. The CDR3 sequence is CATSGPGTGRTGELFF. DNA for the CDR3: TGTGCCACCAGTGGGCCCGGGACAGGGAGGACCGGGGAGCTGTTTTTT.

This chain uses TRBV28 with TRBJ1-1; 7 bases agree with TRBD1. V lost 2 bases and J lost 2; bases outside the gene matches: 5. The CDR3 consists of 15 residues. CDR1 and CDR2 from the germline V gene are MDHEN and SYDVKM. The CDR3: CASSLKGAVNTEAFF. For the CDR3, the DNA is TGTGCCAGCAGTTTAAAGGGGGCTGTTAACACTGAAGCTTTCTTT.

The rearrangement joins TRBV2 to TRBJ1-6; no clear D. The CDR3 totals 13 residues. CDR1 and CDR2 (germline): SNHLY, FYNNEI. The V and J ends lost 6 bases and 4 bases respectively, with 7 bases between them. The DNA of the CDR3 is TGTGCCAGCAGAAGGGAGTATAATTCACCCCTCCACTTT. It encodes CASRREYNSPLHF.

This rearrangement joins TRBV28 to TRBJ2-5; 9 bases fit TRBD1. From germline, CDR1 is MDHEN and CDR2 SYDVKM. This CDR3 region has 16 residues. The trim removed 3 bases at V and 4 bases at J, leaving 9 bases unmatched. The CDR3 DNA sequence: TGTGCCAGCAGTTTCATGGGACAGGGAGAAGGAGAGACCCAGTACTTC. This translates into CASSFMGQGEGETQYF.

The chain recombines TRBV12-1 with TRBJ2-3; TRBD2, the table's D call, lacks a check against the DNA. TRBV12-1 is tagged as a pseudogene. The CDR3 has 14 residues. CDR3 nucleotides: TGTGCCAGCAGCTTTTTTCGGGAGGCAGATACGCAGTATTTT. Residues: CASSFFREADTQYF.

This clone was counted a few times. The chain is built from TRBV20-1 and TRBJ1-5; D ambiguous. The V and J ends lost 5 bases and 7 bases respectively, with 9 bases between them. The V gene's germline CDR1 is DFQATT and CDR2 SNEGSKA (reference sequence). This CDR3 is 11 amino acids long. The DNA for the CDR3 is TGCAGTGCTTCGACGGGACAGCCCCAGCATTTT. Its translation is CSASTGQPQHF.

The V gene is TRBV29-1, the J gene TRBJ2-1; TRBD1 might be the D (5 bases). The V and J ends lost 4 bases and 6 bases respectively, with 16 bases between them. Germline-derived CDR1 and CDR2 are SQVTM and ANQGSEA. This CDR3 spans 14 amino acids. The CDR3 here is CSVGGRMLVNEQFF. CDR3 coding DNA: TGCAGCGTTGGGGGCAGGATGTTAGTCAATGAGCAGTTCTTC.

The V call is TRBV9, the J call TRBJ2-6, with D tentatively TRBD1 (6 bases). The CDR3 consists of 15 residues. With 4 bases removed from V and 4 bases from J, the gap between germline ends came to 12 bases. Per germline, CDR1 SGDLS and CDR2 YYNGEE. CDR3 region: CASSLQGYGANVLTF. CDR3 DNA: TGTGCCAGCAGCTTACAGGGTTACGGGGCCAACGTCCTGACTTTC.

The V gene is TRBV7-8, the J gene TRBJ2-3; TRBD2 matches at 11 bases. This CDR3 comprises 17 residues. CDR1 and CDR2 (germline): SGHVS, FQNEAQ. V trimming: 5 bases; J trimming: 2 bases; junction bases outside the gene matches: 9. The CDR3 DNA reads TGTGCCAGCAGCCCCACCTCTAGCGGGGGGTACACAGATACGCAGTATTTT. Translated, it gives CASSPTSSGGYTDTQYF.

The V call is TRBV19, the J call TRBJ2-7, with D perhaps TRBD2 (6 bases). The CDR3 consists of 13 residues. Germline loops: CDR1 LNHDA, CDR2 SQIVND (reference sequence). V was pared by 5 bases and J by 2 bases, with 10 bases between. The CDR3 region is CASSWGVTYEQYF. The CDR3 DNA is TGTGCCAGTAGTTGGGGGGTCACCTACGAGCAGTACTTC.

The genes are TRBV5-8 and TRBJ2-5; D not certain. Germline V gives CDR1 SGHTS, CDR2 YDEGEE. V was cut by 2 bases and J by 2 bases, with 13 bases left in between. This CDR3 spans 15 amino acids. CDR3 region: CASSFTGFRQETQYF. The CDR3 DNA is TGTGCCAGCAGCTTTACCGGGTTTCGGCAAGAGACCCAGTACTTC.

The chain links TRBV2 to TRBJ2-5; 7 bases agree with TRBD2. V trimming: 5 bases; J trimming: 5 bases; junction bases outside the gene matches: 8. CDR3 length: 14 residues. Germline V gives CDR1 SNHLY, CDR2 FYNNEI. The CDR3 loop is CASSPRDYEETQYF. CDR3 in DNA: TGTGCCAGCAGTCCCCGGGACTATGAGGAGACCCAGTACTTC. The whole variable domain, filled in from reference TRBV2 and TRBJ2-5, reads EPEVTQTPSHQVTQMGQEVILRCVPISNHLYFYWYRQILGQKVEFLVSFYNNEISEKSEIFDDQFSVERPDGSNFTLKIRSTKLEDSAMYFCASSPRDYEETQYFGPGTRLLVL.

Comments on this clone: Distinct nucleotide sequences in the sample also encode this CDR3. The chain carries TRBV6-1 and TRBJ1-3; D is unresolved. In germline, CDR1 is MNHNS, CDR2 SASEGT. CDR3 length equals 15 residues. Trimming left V 3 bases short and J 4 bases short, with 13 bases between. CDR3 in amino acids: CASSEAGASGNTIYF. CDR3 sequence (DNA): TGTGCCAGCAGTGAGGCGGGCGCTTCAGGAAACACCATATATTTT.

The CDR3 reads CASTTGLAGVVRETQYF. The CDR3 DNA sequence: TGTGCCAGCACCACGGGACTAGCGGGAGTAGTGCGGGAGACCCAGTACTTC. V is TRBV11-2 and J is TRBJ2-5, with TRBD2 matching over 14 bases. The V segment lost 7 bases and the J segment 5 bases; nucleotides outside the gene matches: 12. Germline assignment: CDR1 SGHAT and CDR2 FQNNGV. The CDR3 covers 17 residues.

This chain links TRBV7-8 with TRBJ1-6, with 9 bases aligning to TRBD1. CDR3 size: 15 residues. Per the germline V gene, CDR1 is SGHVS and CDR2 is FQNEAQ. J gave up 11 bases and V 4 bases, and 9 bases lay outside the gene matches. CDR3 sequence reads: CASSSTGGGTAPLHF. The CDR3 nucleotides are TGTGCCAGCAGCTCTACAGGGGGCGGGACGGCACCCCTCCACTTT.

The rearrangement uses TRBV6-5 and TRBJ1-1; D perhaps matches TRBD1 (5 bases). V shed 7 bases and J shed 1 base, with 13 bases lying between them. Germline V gives CDR1 MNHEY, CDR2 SVGAGI. The CDR3 totals 14 residues. The CDR3 region is CASTRGTENTEAFF. The CDR3 nucleotides read TGTGCCAGCACAAGGGGCACTGAGAACACTGAAGCTTTCTTT.

V gene TRBV29-1 combines with J gene TRBJ2-6; 8 bases are a match to TRBD1. The V gene end was trimmed by 6 bases and the J gene end by 0 bases; junction bases not matched to a gene: 7. This CDR3 contains 16 residues. CDR1 and CDR2 (germline): SQVTM, ANQGSEA. The CDR3 loop is CSVTGDRSSGANVLTF. The CDR3 DNA sequence: TGCAGCGTGACAGGGGACCGGAGCTCTGGGGCCAACGTCCTGACTTTC.

V gene TRBV28 combines with J gene TRBJ1-1, with 7 nucleotides matching TRBD1. Unmatched junction bases numbered 8, after V lost 7 bases and J lost 6 bases. This CDR3 is built from 13 residues. The germline CDR1 and CDR2 sequences are MDHEN and SYDVKM. The CDR3 DNA follows: TGTGCCAGCACCCTCGACAGGGTGGCTGAAGCTTTCTTT. Protein sequence: CASTLDRVAEAFF.

Notes on this clone: Germline and junction disagree at one end, which may indicate a read error. The chain links TRBV3-1 (or the pseudogene TRBV3-2) to TRBJ2-3; weak D call: TRBD1 (6 bases). CDR3 length equals 11 residues. From germline, CDR1 is LGHDT and CDR2 YNNKEL (reference sequence). The CDR3 loop is CASSQGQVSGF. The CDR3 nucleotides read TGTGCCAGCAGCCAAGGACAGGTCAGCGGATTT.

The chain is built from TRBV5-1 and TRBJ2-2, with a possible D match to TRBD2 (5 bases). The CDR3 consists of 16 residues. CDR1 is SGHRS, CDR2 YFSETQ, per germline. V lost 1 base and J 0 bases, leaving 10 bases between the germline ends. The CDR3 reads CASSLKPAANTGELFF. The CDR3 coding sequence is TGCGCCAGCAGCTTGAAGCCAGCGGCGAACACCGGGGAGCTGTTTTTT.

This chain connects TRBV24-1 to TRBJ1-1; D is ambiguous. V was pared by 3 bases and J by 8 bases, with 12 bases between. The CDR3 spans 13 residues. In germline, CDR1 is KGHDR, CDR2 SFDVKD. CDR3 sequence reads: CATSDPIRGEAFF. Here the CDR3 DNA reads TGTGCCACCAGTGATCCGATCCGGGGAGAAGCTTTCTTT.

The rearrangement links TRBV24-1 to TRBJ2-3, with 8 bases that match TRBD1. With V trimmed by 4 bases and J by 6 bases, 11 bases remained unmatched. CDR1 KGHDR and CDR2 SFDVKD come from the germline V gene. CDR3 length equals 16 residues. The CDR3: CATSDPGQGGMDTQYF. The CDR3 DNA reads TGTGCCACCAGTGACCCCGGACAGGGAGGTATGGATACGCAGTATTTT.